The rows below give T cell receptor beta chains drawn from one sample of a study of blood T cell repertoires in COVID-19. The repertoire was sequenced with immunoSEQ multiplex PCR; TCRdb's copy has only in-frame clones and lacks some. Of some 170,000 clones listed, 75% to 90% are singletons. Sequencing input: peripheral blood. The receptors were gathered from a woman older than 75 with active or convalescent COVID-19. CDR3s include the opening cysteine and the closing phenylalanine or tryptophan. D genes are given only for firm matches. Some rows have no size entry. The others give once, few or many, or a class for an expanded clone.

d_gene	abundance	v_gene	j_gene	CDR3aa	CDR3nt
TRBD1	.	TRBV11-2	TRBJ2-5	CASSFVGQVQETQYF	TGTGCCAGCAGCTTCGTCGGACAGGTCCAAGAGACCCAGTACTTC
.	.	TRBV11-3	TRBJ1-2	CASSLAANYGYTF	TGTGCCAGCAGCTTAGCCGCTAACTATGGCTACACCTTC
.	.	TRBV18	TRBJ2-2	CASSPSETNTGELFF	TGTGCCAGCTCACCATCGGAGACGAACACCGGGGAGCTGTTTTTT
TRBD1	.	TRBV19	TRBJ1-1	CASKGPRTGAAFF	TGTGCCAGTAAGGGCCCCAGGACAGGGGCAGCTTTCTTT
TRBD1	once	TRBV6-2/TRBV6-3	TRBJ1-2	CASSYTGEYGYTF	TGTGCCAGCAGTTACACAGGGGAATATGGCTACACCTTC
TRBD1	.	TRBV3-1/TRBV3-2	TRBJ1-2	CASSPLHGQGGYGYTF	TGTGCCAGCAGCCCCCTCCACGGACAGGGGGGATATGGCTACACCTTC
TRBD2	.	TRBV28	TRBJ2-3	CASISGGAGPRTDTQYF	TGTGCCAGCATTAGCGGGGGGGCCGGGCCCCGCACAGATACGCAGTATTTT
.	.	TRBV15	TRBJ1-4	CATSRVLVRVDEKLFF	TGTGCCACCAGCAGAGTATTAGTCCGGGTGGATGAAAAACTGTTTTTT
TRBD1	.	TRBV27	TRBJ1-2	CASRGQVYGYTF	TGTGCCAGCCGCGGACAGGTCTATGGCTACACCTTC
.	.	TRBV11-2	TRBJ1-4	CASSLVTGGGEKLFF	TGTGCCAGCAGCTTAGTAACGGGAGGTGGGGAAAAACTGTTTTTT
TRBD1	.	TRBV7-9	TRBJ1-2	CASSLASGQGGGYTF	TGTGCCAGCAGCTTAGCGTCAGGACAGGGGGGCGGCTACACCTTC
.	.	TRBV18	TRBJ2-5	CASSPGETQYF	TGTGCCAGCTCACCCGGAGAGACCCAGTACTTC
TRBD1	.	TRBV6-6	TRBJ1-5	CASSYPAQGGSQPQHF	TGTGCCAGCAGTTACCCGGCCCAGGGGGGTTCACAGCCCCAGCATTTT
TRBD1	.	TRBV18	TRBJ1-3	CASSPSTGNSGNTIYF	TGTGCCAGCTCACCGTCGACAGGGAACTCTGGAAACACCATATATTTT
TRBD1	.	TRBV5-1	TRBJ2-7	CASSPGTGGLEQYF	TGCGCCAGCAGCCCCGGGACAGGGGGCCTCGAGCAGTACTTC
.	.	TRBV27	TRBJ1-1	CASSSGQPGVTEAFF	TGTGCCAGCAGTTCCGGACAGCCCGGGGTCACTGAAGCTTTCTTT
.	.	TRBV6-6	TRBJ2-1	CASRGAGQFF	TGTGCCAGCAGGGGAGCAGGGCAGTTCTTC
TRBD1	.	TRBV10-3	TRBJ1-2	CAIRTQGAGGYTF	TGTGCCATCAGGACACAGGGGGCAGGCGGCTACACCTTC
.	.	TRBV3-1/TRBV3-2	TRBJ2-5	CASSPSRSSAETQYF	TGTGCCAGCAGCCCAAGTAGGTCTAGCGCAGAGACCCAGTACTTC
TRBD1	.	TRBV19	TRBJ1-2	CASSDRATNYGYTF	TGTGCCAGTAGTGACAGGGCTACTAACTATGGCTACACCTTC
.	.	TRBV29-1	TRBJ1-4	CSVGAGGLGSEKLFF	TGCAGCGTTGGGGCCGGGGGGCTCGGAAGTGAAAAACTGTTTTTT
TRBD1	.	TRBV29-1	TRBJ2-2	CSASRDRGRVGELFF	TGCAGCGCCTCCCGGGACAGGGGGCGGGTCGGGGAGCTGTTTTTT
.	.	TRBV19	TRBJ1-6	CASSIAHRVNSPLHF	TGTGCCAGTAGTATTGCCCACCGAGTAAATTCACCCCTCCACTTT
.	.	TRBV9	TRBJ2-6	CASRDSGANVLTF	TGTGCCAGCAGGGACTCAGGGGCCAACGTCCTGACTTTC
.	.	TRBV11-2	TRBJ2-1	CASSLAPLADQFF	TGTGCCAGCAGCTTAGCCCCCCTAGCAGATCAGTTCTTC
TRBD2	.	TRBV6-6	TRBJ2-6	CASTLAGSGANVLTF	TGTGCCAGCACTCTAGCGGGGTCCGGGGCCAACGTCCTGACTTTC
.	.	TRBV27	TRBJ1-1	CASSLYGGRRAEAFF	TGTGCCAGCAGTTTATACGGCGGGCGAAGGGCTGAAGCTTTCTTT
.	.	TRBV6-5	TRBJ1-1	CASSWGSGTEAFF	TGTGCCAGCAGCTGGGGCAGCGGGACTGAAGCTTTCTTT
.	.	TRBV9	TRBJ1-1	CASSVAGTEAFF	TGTGCCAGCAGCGTAGCAGGCACTGAAGCTTTCTTT
.	.	TRBV24-1	TRBJ1-2	CATSDPPTIYGYTF	TGTGCCACCAGTGATCCCCCGACTATCTATGGCTACACCTTC
TRBD1	.	TRBV27	TRBJ1-1	CASSLRDRVSSAFF	TGTGCCAGCAGTTTAAGGGACAGGGTGTCCTCAGCTTTCTTT
TRBD2	.	TRBV6-1	TRBJ2-2	CASSERPVAGGSTGELFF	TGTGCCAGCAGTGAACGTCCGGTGGCGGGGGGTAGCACCGGGGAGCTGTTTTTT
.	.	TRBV18	TRBJ2-1	CASSPDLSSYNEQFF	TGTGCCAGCTCACCCGACTTGAGCTCCTACAATGAGCAGTTCTTC
TRBD1	.	TRBV3-1/TRBV3-2	TRBJ1-2	CASSPFQGAKGYTF	TGTGCCAGCAGCCCTTTCCAGGGGGCCAAAGGCTACACCTTC
.	.	TRBV5-1	TRBJ1-4	CASSLEGTTNEKLFF	TGCGCCAGCAGCTTGGAGGGGACAACTAATGAAAAACTGTTTTTT
TRBD2	.	TRBV4-3	TRBJ2-1	CASSTLGRGAYNEQFF	TGCGCCAGCAGCACCCTTGGGCGGGGGGCCTACAATGAGCAGTTCTTC
TRBD1	.	TRBV18	TRBJ1-2	CASSPGQDTNYGYTF	TGTGCCAGCTCACCGGGACAGGACACTAACTATGGCTACACCTTC
TRBD1	.	TRBV7-2	TRBJ1-2	CASSSTGKGNGYTF	TGTGCCAGCAGTTCGACAGGGAAGGGGAATGGCTACACCTTC
.	.	TRBV6-2/TRBV6-3	TRBJ2-2	CASSYGREEGTGELFF	TGTGCCAGCAGTTACGGCAGGGAGGAGGGCACCGGGGAGCTGTTTTTT
.	.	TRBV7-2	TRBJ1-2	CASSSTDRFYGYTF	TGTGCCAGCAGCTCAACCGACAGATTCTATGGCTACACCTTC
TRBD2	few	TRBV7-9	TRBJ2-2	CASSLTSGGGSTGELFF	TGTGCCAGCAGCCTGACTAGCGGGGGAGGTAGCACCGGGGAGCTGTTTTTT
.	once	TRBV23-1	TRBJ1-1	CASSHPTMGQNGEAFF	TGCGCCAGCAGTCACCCAACCATGGGGCAGAACGGTGAAGCTTTCTTT
TRBD1	.	TRBV4-3	TRBJ2-2	CASSLGTGASPGELFF	TGCGCCAGCAGCCTCGGGACAGGGGCCTCCCCTGGGGAGCTGTTTTTT
.	.	TRBV15	TRBJ1-5	CATSSLDTNQPQHF	TGTGCCACCAGCAGCCTTGACACGAATCAGCCCCAGCATTTT
TRBD1	.	TRBV5-5	TRBJ1-4	CASSLATGSEKLFF	TGTGCCAGCAGCTTGGCGACAGGGTCCGAAAAACTGTTTTTT
.	.	TRBV30	TRBJ2-7	CAWSVLTGLDPEQYF	TGTGCCTGGAGTGTACTGACAGGTCTGGATCCCGAGCAGTACTTC
.	.	TRBV6-5	TRBJ1-6	CATAAGTYNSPLHF	TGTGCCACAGCTGCAGGCACCTATAATTCACCCCTCCACTTT
TRBD1	.	TRBV5-6	TRBJ2-5	CASSLARGPGETQYF	TGTGCCAGCAGCTTGGCTAGGGGGCCGGGAGAGACCCAGTACTTC
.	.	TRBV11-2	TRBJ2-1	CASSHSRNEQFF	TGTGCCAGCAGCCACAGTAGGAATGAGCAGTTCTTC
.	.	TRBV5-8	TRBJ1-3	CASSLNLGSGGNTIYF	TGTGCCAGCAGCCTCAACCTGGGCAGCGGGGGAAACACCATATATTTT
.	.	TRBV6-5	TRBJ1-5	CASSYARGNQPQHF	TGTGCCAGCAGTTACGCCCGAGGCAATCAGCCCCAGCATTTT
.	.	TRBV29-1	TRBJ1-1	CSVEEGGVEAFF	TGCAGCGTTGAAGAGGGGGGGGTCGAAGCTTTCTTT
TRBD1	.	TRBV7-2	TRBJ1-3	CASSLAIGGTGQGNTIYF	TGTGCCAGCAGCTTAGCGATCGGGGGGACAGGCCAGGGAAACACCATATATTTT
TRBD1	.	TRBV6-5	TRBJ1-2	CASSLDRGYGYTF	TGTGCCAGCAGCCTCGACAGGGGGTATGGCTACACCTTC
TRBD2	.	TRBV27	TRBJ2-3	CASSLGTSPSDTQYF	TGTGCCAGCAGTTTGGGGACTAGCCCGTCAGATACGCAGTATTTT
.	.	TRBV4-1	TRBJ1-2	CASSPNFLYGYTF	TGCGCCAGCAGCCCTAACTTCCTATATGGCTACACCTTC
.	.	TRBV11-3	TRBJ2-3	CASSRGYTDTQYF	TGTGCCAGCAGCCGAGGTTACACAGATACGCAGTATTTT
.	.	TRBV7-2	TRBJ2-6	CASSLDAGSGANVLTF	TGTGCCAGCAGCTTAGATGCCGGCTCTGGGGCCAACGTCCTGACTTTC